This T cell receptor beta chain was recorded in a study of cytomegalovirus exposure and HLA in healthy donors. Whole-study findings and limits: As was reported, the classifier diagnosed cytomegalovirus status with high specificity and sensitivity.

This clone was picked up one time. Its specificity is unknown. Researchers ran the PCR with 60 Vbeta and 13 Jbeta primers. Assay: immunoSEQ multiplex PCR; the TCRdb copy retains only in-frame clones and omits some. The repertoire holds some 160,000 clones, 80% to 90% seen once, with around 1.8% in the top ten. Germline values: CDR1 LNHNV, CDR2 YYDKDF (reference sequence). The CDR3 has 15 residues. Trimming stripped 2 bases from V and 8 bases from J, with 18 bases between. This sequence joins TRBV15 and TRBJ1-2; D gene ambiguous. The TCR comes from a woman between 18 and 29 years old in good health and CMV-seronegative. The sample was PBMCs. The CDR3 sequence: CATSRPSPGRQGYTF. DNA for the CDR3: TGTGCCACCAGCAGACCCTCCCCGGGGAGGCAGGGCTACACCTTC.